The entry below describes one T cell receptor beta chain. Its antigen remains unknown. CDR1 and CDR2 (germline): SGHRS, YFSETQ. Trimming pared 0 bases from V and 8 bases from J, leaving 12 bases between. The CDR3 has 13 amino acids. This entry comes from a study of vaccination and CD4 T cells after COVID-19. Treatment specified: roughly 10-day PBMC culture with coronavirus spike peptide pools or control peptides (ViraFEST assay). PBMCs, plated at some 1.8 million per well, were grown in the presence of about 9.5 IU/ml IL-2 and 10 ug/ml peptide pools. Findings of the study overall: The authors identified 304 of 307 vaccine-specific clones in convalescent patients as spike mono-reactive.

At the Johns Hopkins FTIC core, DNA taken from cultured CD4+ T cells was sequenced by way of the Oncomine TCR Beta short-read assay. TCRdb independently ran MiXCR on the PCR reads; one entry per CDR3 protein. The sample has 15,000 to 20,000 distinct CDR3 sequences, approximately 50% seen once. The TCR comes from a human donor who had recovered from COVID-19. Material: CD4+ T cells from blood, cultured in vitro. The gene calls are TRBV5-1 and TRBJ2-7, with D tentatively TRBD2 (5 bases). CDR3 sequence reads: CASSLAPDSKQYF. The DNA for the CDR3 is TGCGCCAGCAGCTTGGCTCCGGACTCCAAGCAGTACTTC.